The 28 T cell receptor beta chains below all came from one sample that was sequenced in a study of T cells in Graves' hyperthyroidism and ophthalmopathy. RNA transcripts served as the template for amplifying TCR beta CDR3 regions. TCR CDR3 underwent first-round RT-PCR with the HTBI primer set. TCRdb re-called the multiplex PCR reads with MiXCR, one entry per CDR3 protein. The data show fewer than 400,000 distinct CDR3 sequences, with 15% to 18% seen just once and 25% to 35% held by the top ten. Source material: blood. All receptors derive from a woman under 30 with Graves' hyperthyroidism that later progressed to Graves' ophthalmopathy.

The sample holds many counts of this clonotype. This chain joins TRBV27 and TRBJ1-1; perhaps TRBD1 as D (6 bases). Germline loops: CDR1 MNHEY, CDR2 SMNVEV (reference sequence). V lost 8 bases to trimming and J lost 4 bases, with 14 bases between them. CDR3 length: 13 residues. CDR3 DNA sequence: TGTGCCAGCCAACTCACAGGGATCACTGAAGCTTTCTTT. Encoded protein: CASQLTGITEAFF.

This clonotype was observed many times. The chain is built from TRBV9 and TRBJ1-1; D not certain. V shed 0 bases and J shed 5 bases, with 5 bases lying between them. Germline V gives CDR1 SGDLS, CDR2 YYNGEE. The CDR3 runs 12 residues. The CDR3 nucleotides read TGTGCCAGCAGCGTAGGTGGGACTGAAGCTTTCTTT. This translates into CASSVGGTEAFF.

This clonotype was counted many times. The chain carries TRBV2 and TRBJ1-2; possible D gene TRBD1, 5 bases. The CDR3 is 12 residues long. V was clipped by 4 bases and J by 7 bases, with 10 bases between them. Per the germline V gene, CDR1 is SNHLY and CDR2 is FYNNEI. CDR3 sequence: CASSVAGLGYTF. The CDR3 coding sequence is TGTGCCAGCAGTGTGGCAGGGCTTGGCTACACCTTC. Using reference TRBV2 and TRBJ1-2 for the parts outside the CDR3, the full variable domain is EPEVTQTPSHQVTQMGQEVILRCVPISNHLYFYWYRQILGQKVEFLVSFYNNEISEKSEIFDDQFSVERPDGSNFTLKIRSTKLEDSAMYFCASSVAGLGYTFGSGTRLTVV.

This clonotype occurred many times. The chain links TRBV12-3 or TRBV12-4 to TRBJ2-7; the D is unclear. The CDR3 runs to 13 residues. The V end was cut by 7 bases, the J end by 7 bases, with 17 bases between. The CDR3 coding sequence is TGTGCCAGCACATCTACGGTTGGGCGAGAGCAGTACTTC. Residues: CASTSTVGREQYF.

In its sample, this clonotype was seen a few times. The rearrangement uses TRBV29-1 and TRBJ2-7, with 11 bases lining up with TRBD2. The CDR3 consists of 17 residues. V shed 5 bases, J shed 5 bases, and the junction held 17 bases outside the gene matches. From germline, CDR1 is SQVTM and CDR2 ANQGSEA. CDR3 loop: CSVQGLAEAIAVDEQYF. For the CDR3, the DNA is TGCAGCGTTCAGGGACTAGCGGAGGCGATCGCCGTCGACGAGCAGTACTTC.

Points on this clonotype: Given a much more abundant clone one base away, this may be a read error. The chain is built from TRBV30 and TRBJ2-2, with 7 bases that match TRBD1. The CDR3 is made up of 14 amino acids. From germline, CDR1 is GTSNPN and CDR2 SVGIG (reference sequence). Here the CDR3 reads CAWRDRSGTGELVF. Here the CDR3 DNA reads TGTGCCTGGAGGGACAGGTCTGGTACCGGGGAGCTGGTTTTT.

The J gene is TRBJ2-2, the V gene TRBV6-1; weak D call: TRBD1 (5 bases). The CDR3 runs to 15 residues. Trimming removed 2 bases at V and 4 bases at J, with 11 bases between. The germline V gene has CDR1 MNHNS and CDR2 SASEGT. The CDR3 DNA reads TGTGCCAGCAGTGAACCCTCGACAGTCACCGGGGAGCTGTTTTTT. This gives the protein CASSEPSTVTGELFF.

This clonotype was seen a handful of times. This chain joins TRBV2 and TRBJ1-5; 9 bases fit TRBD1. This CDR3 has 14 amino acids. After removal of 6 bases from V and 8 bases from J, the junction contained 8 bases not matched to a gene. Germline V gene sequence: CDR1 SNHLY, CDR2 FYNNEI. CDR3 DNA sequence: TGTGCCAGCAGCGGACAGGGGCAGAGGGAGCCCCAGCATTTT. Protein product: CASSGQGQREPQHF.

This clonotype was picked up many times. V and J are TRBV20-1 and TRBJ2-3; possible D gene TRBD2, 6 bases. Trimming removed 1 base from V and 0 bases from J, with 14 bases in between. CDR3 length equals 16 residues. Germline values: CDR1 DFQATT, CDR2 SNEGSKA (reference sequence). DNA of the CDR3: TGCAGTGCTAGAGCAGGGACTTCACTAAGCACAGATACGCAGTATTTT. Amino acid sequence: CSARAGTSLSTDTQYF.

This clonotype has a count of ten or more. This chain connects TRBV6-1 to TRBJ2-7; 12 bases fit TRBD2. Germline V gene lookup returns CDR1 MNHNS and CDR2 SASEGT. The CDR3 covers 13 residues. V lost 5 bases and J lost 7; bases outside the gene matches: 3. As DNA, the CDR3 is TGTGCCAGCAGTCCCGGACTAGCGGGAGAGCAGTACTTC. Residues: CASSPGLAGEQYF.

The chain joins TRBV29-1 to TRBJ2-1; 9 bases agree with TRBD2. The germline V gene has CDR1 SQVTM and CDR2 ANQGSEA. Losses at the gene ends were 4 bases for V and 5 bases for J; bases not matched to a gene: 9. This CDR3 is 15 amino acids long. The CDR3 region is CSVGFSGRANNEQFF. DNA of the CDR3: TGCAGCGTTGGTTTTAGCGGGAGAGCCAACAATGAGCAGTTCTTC.

Ten or more counts support this clonotype. The CDR3 region has the DNA TGTGCCACCAGTGACTCATTAGGGGAACAAGAGACCCAGTACTTC. Protein: CATSDSLGEQETQYF. The J gene is TRBJ2-5, the V gene TRBV24-1; weak D call: TRBD1 (5 bases). Germline V gene sequence: CDR1 KGHDR, CDR2 SFDVKD. The V and J ends lost 4 bases and 2 bases respectively, with 13 bases between them. The CDR3 loop spans 15 amino acids.

This clonotype was counted ten times or more. The chain employs TRBV27 and TRBJ2-7; TRBD2 might be the D (6 bases). The CDR3 loop spans 17 amino acids. The V and J ends lost 3 bases and 3 bases respectively, with 21 bases between them. Germline-derived CDR1 and CDR2 are MNHEY and SMNVEV (reference sequence). The CDR3, as DNA: TGTGCCAGCAGTTTTCAGGGTGTTTGGGACTGGAACTACGAGCAGTACTTC. Translating gives CASSFQGVWDWNYEQYF.

This chain links TRBV12-3 or TRBV12-4 with TRBJ2-4; no firm D call. V was shortened by 3 bases and J by 4 bases, with 13 bases between the two germline ends. The CDR3 length is 15 residues. The CDR3 bases are TGTGCCAGCAGTTTTTCGTCCTTAGGAAAAAACATTCAGTACTTC. Amino acid sequence: CASSFSSLGKNIQYF.

This clonotype was counted at least ten times. V usage is TRBV7-9 and J usage is TRBJ1-1, with D possibly matching TRBD1 (6 bases). The V gene lost 3 bases and the J gene lost 5 bases, with 16 bases spanning the gap. The CDR3 consists of 15 residues. Germline lookup yields CDR1 SEHNR and CDR2 FQNEAQ (reference sequence). CDR3 sequence: CASSFLAGAGTEAFF. CDR3 DNA: TGTGCCAGCAGCTTTTTGGCAGGGGCGGGAACTGAAGCTTTCTTT. The entire variable domain, with the rest obtained from reference TRBV7-9 and TRBJ1-1, is as follows: DTGVSQNPRHKITKRGQNVTFRCDPISEHNRLYWYRQTLGQGPEFLTYFQNEAQLEKSRLLSDRFSAERPKGSFSTLEIQRTEQGDSAMYLCASSFLAGAGTEAFFGQGTRLTVV.

The chain joins TRBV27 to TRBJ2-7; no clear D. Germline assignment: CDR1 MNHEY and CDR2 SMNVEV (reference sequence). V shed 6 bases and J shed 0 bases, with 12 bases lying between them. The CDR3 covers 14 residues. CDR3 nucleotide sequence: TGTGCCAGCAGGGATAGTGGTCTCTCCTACGAGCAGTACTTC. It specifies CASRDSGLSYEQYF.

This clonotype came up many times. The V gene is TRBV24-1, the J gene TRBJ1-1; 9 nucleotides line up with TRBD1. This CDR3 comprises 15 residues. Germline loops: CDR1 KGHDR, CDR2 SFDVKD. The junction had 5 bases not matched to a gene; V was cut back by 2 bases and J by 5 bases. CDR3 DNA sequence: TGTGCCACCAGTGATTCTGGACAGGGGTTAACTGAAGCTTTCTTT. Its protein is CATSDSGQGLTEAFF.

This clonotype was observed a few times. This may come from a read error, since a much larger clone is one base off. The V call is TRBV20-1, the J call TRBJ2-5; a weak D match, TRBD1 (5 bases). There are 16 residues in the CDR3. Germline CDR1 DFQATT, CDR2 SNEGSKA (reference sequence). CDR3 loop: CSARGTAVRVGESQYF. For the CDR3, the DNA is TGCAGTGCTAGAGGAACCGCGGTCAGGGTTGGAGAGAGCCAGTACTTC.

This clonotype was counted a few times. The chain carries TRBV27 and TRBJ2-1; TRBD1 agrees at 8 bases. Looked up from germline, CDR1 is MNHEY and CDR2 is SMNVEV (reference sequence). V was clipped by 2 bases and J by 5 bases; unmatched bases: 8. The CDR3 has 16 amino acids. CDR3 in DNA: TGTGCCAGCAGTTTAATTTGGGGACAGGTCGACAATGAGCAGTTCTTC. It yields the protein CASSLIWGQVDNEQFF.

This clonotype has at least ten counts. This rearrangement joins TRBV20-1 to TRBJ2-5; the D is unclear. Germline-derived CDR1 and CDR2 are DFQATT and SNEGSKA (reference sequence). CDR3 length: 15 amino acids. V lost 2 bases and J 5 bases, leaving 18 bases between the germline ends. The CDR3 bases are TGCAGTGCTAGACTCAAACCCCAAAGTTGGGAGACCCAGTACTTC. Translated: CSARLKPQSWETQYF.

This clonotype was seen only a few times. A much larger clone lies one base from this, so it may be a read error. This CDR3 fails to terminate in the conserved phenylalanine or tryptophan, so it likely reflects a read error. The chain links TRBV3-1 to TRBJ2-7, with 9 bases identical to TRBD1. The V and J ends lost 2 bases and 6 bases, in that order; junction bases with no gene match: 2. The CDR3 covers 13 residues. Germline V CDR1 and CDR2: LGHDT, YNNKEL (reference sequence). CDR3 region: CASSQWTGVEQYL. CDR3 nucleotides: TGTGCCAGCAGCCAATGGACAGGGGTCGAGCAGTACCTC.

CDR3 residues: CASSSRFETQYF. CDR3 nucleotide sequence: TGTGCCAGCAGTTCACGGTTCGAGACCCAGTACTTC. The V call is TRBV27, the J call TRBJ2-5; D unclear. Germline-derived CDR1 and CDR2 are MNHEY and SMNVEV (reference sequence). The CDR3 extends over 12 amino acids. The V end was cut by 4 bases, the J end by 5 bases, with 8 bases between.

The gene calls are TRBV5-5 and TRBJ2-7; D is tentatively TRBD1 or TRBD2 (5 bases each). This CDR3 comprises 15 residues. Germline CDR1 SGHKS, CDR2 YYEKEE (reference sequence). V was clipped by 4 bases and J by 6 bases, with 20 bases between them. CDR3 sequence: CASSPMGPSLGEQYF. The CDR3 bases are TGTGCCAGCAGCCCAATGGGACCTAGCTTGGGCGAGCAGTACTTC.

This clonotype was picked up many times. The chain joins TRBV11-2 to TRBJ2-1; unclear D gene. Germline V gene lookup returns CDR1 SGHAT and CDR2 FQNNGV. Trimming stripped 1 base from V and 4 bases from J, with 8 bases between. The CDR3 contains 14 residues. The chain's CDR3 is CASSLAAAYNEQFF. CDR3 coding DNA: TGTGCCAGCAGCTTAGCGGCCGCATACAATGAGCAGTTCTTC. The full variable domain, in which reference TRBV11-2 and TRBJ2-1 provide the parts outside the CDR3, is EAGVAQSPRYKIIEKRQSVAFWCNPISGHATLYWYQQILGQGPKLLIQFQNNGVVDDSQLPKDRFSAERLKGVDSTLKIQPAKLEDSAVYLCASSLAAAYNEQFFGPGTRLTVL.

The J gene is TRBJ2-1, the V gene TRBV6-5; possibly TRBD2 for D (6 bases). This CDR3 has 15 residues. Germline-derived CDR1 and CDR2 are MNHEY and SVGAGI. The V gene lost 3 bases and the J gene lost 5 bases, with 14 bases spanning the gap. The CDR3 nucleotides read TGTGCCAGCAGTTATCGGCTAGCGAAAAACAATGAGCAGTTCTTC. This translates into CASSYRLAKNNEQFF.

This clonotype was detected ten times or more. CDR3 loop: CASSPTGYSYNEQFF. The CDR3 coding sequence is TGTGCCAGCTCCCCCACGGGATACTCCTACAATGAGCAGTTCTTC. The V gene is TRBV12-3 or TRBV12-4, the J gene TRBJ2-1, with a possible D match to TRBD2 (5 bases). The ends were cut back, 8 bases at V and 0 bases at J, with 14 bases in the middle. This CDR3 is 15 amino acids long.

Details on this clonotype: Here the CDR3 omits its conserved ending phenylalanine or tryptophan, so a read error is the likely source. J is TRBJ2-1 and V is TRBV27; a possible D gene is TRBD2 (5 bases). V lost 0 bases, J lost 0 bases, and 6 bases lay in between. Germline V gene data show CDR1 as MNHEY and CDR2 as SMNVEV (reference sequence). The CDR3 runs to 15 residues. CDR3 DNA: TGTGCCAGCAGTTTATCAGGGAGCTCCTACAATGAGCAGTTCTCC. Translating it yields CASSLSGSSYNEQFS.

This clonotype was found many times. The chain joins TRBV27 to TRBJ1-2, with 7 nucleotides matching TRBD1. V was pared by 6 bases and J by 7 bases, with 8 bases of the junction left unmatched. The CDR3 loop spans 13 amino acids. CDR1 is MNHEY, CDR2 SMNVEV, per germline (reference sequence). This chain's CDR3 is CASSLAGGLGYTF. The CDR3 coding sequence is TGTGCCAGCAGCTTAGCAGGGGGACTTGGCTACACCTTC.